This T cell receptor beta chain is from a study of blood T cell repertoires in COVID-19. Study-level information: Italy, Spain and the United States were the sources of the convalescent and acute COVID-19 samples. The analysed material was cDNA or gDNA that came from T cells, B-cell-depleted T cells, or PBMCs.

Original processing methods: For nucleated cells, counts were estimated from reference gene primer amplification. Repertoires were generated with immunoSEQ multiplex PCR, while TCRdb's copy carries only in-frame clones and drops some. V, J and clone size derive from that table, while D and trimming were established from the DNA sequence. The sample lists approximately 100,000 clones, about 89% seen once, with 5.1% in the top ten. The origin of this receptor is a human donor in a cohort sampled during active COVID-19. The sample comprised peripheral blood.

This CDR3 is CASSISGTGSYEQYF. DNA of the CDR3: TGTGCCAGCAGTATATCCGGGACAGGCTCCTACGAGCAGTACTTC. This sequence joins TRBV6-5 and TRBJ2-7; TRBD1 matches 8 bases. Trimming removed 5 bases from V and 0 bases from J; junction bases left unmatched: 6. This CDR3 has 15 residues. Germline-derived CDR1 and CDR2 are MNHEY and SVGAGI.